This TCR beta chain is drawn from a study of regulatory T cells in long-lasting Graves disease. J was trimmed by 2 bases and V by 7 bases; bases with no gene match: 9. The CDR3 runs to 16 residues. Germline values: CDR1 SNHLY, CDR2 FYNNEI. The sample's time point: newly diagnosed GD, antithyroid drugs for less than 3 months. Extracted PBMC RNA gave rise to the TCR library. This clonotype was found many times. Arm-PCR with iRepertoire HTBI primers amplified the CDR3 regions for these TCR beta libraries. Using its own MiXCR run on the multiplex PCR reads, TCRdb lists one record per CDR3 protein. This table has a few hundred thousand distinct CDR3 sequences, 20% to 25% appearing once.

This chain connects TRBV2 to TRBJ2-2, with 8 bases aligning to TRBD2. The TCR was taken from a female donor with Graves disease. The sample here was peripheral blood mononuclear cells (PBMCs), taken at new diagnosis, from a patient treated with antithyroid drugs. CDR3 DNA: TGTGCCAGCACGGCCCCCGGGGGGGGTAACACCGGGGAGCTGTTTTTT. Translated, it gives CASTAPGGGNTGELFF.